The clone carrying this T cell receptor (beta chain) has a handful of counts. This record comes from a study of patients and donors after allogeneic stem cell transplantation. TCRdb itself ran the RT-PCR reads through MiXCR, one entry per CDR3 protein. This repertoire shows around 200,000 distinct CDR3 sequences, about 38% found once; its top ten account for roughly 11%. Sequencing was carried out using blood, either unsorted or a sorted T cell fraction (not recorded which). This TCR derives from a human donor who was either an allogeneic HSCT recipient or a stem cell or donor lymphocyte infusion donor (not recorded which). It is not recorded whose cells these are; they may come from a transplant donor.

Here the CDR3 reads CASSPTYRLDEKLFF. Written as DNA, the CDR3 is TGTGCCAGCAGTCCCACGTACAGGTTGGATGAAAAACTGTTTTTT. The chain uses TRBV28 and TRBJ1-4, with D possibly matching TRBD1 (5 bases). CDR1 is MDHEN and CDR2 is SYDVKM in the germline V gene. The CDR3 has 15 residues. V lost 5 bases and J 6 bases, leaving 16 bases between the germline ends.